Below, one TCR beta chain is given with its context. Its antigen is still unknown. Here immunoSEQ multiplex PCR was the method, and the copy in TCRdb shows in-frame clones only, minus some. The sample contains some 340,000 clones, roughly 87% of which appear only once. The data originate from a study of cytomegalovirus exposure and HLA in healthy donors. Study-level results: For cytomegalovirus status, the classifier reportedly gave diagnoses with high specificity and sensitivity.

Germline V lookup: CDR1 MGHRA, CDR2 YSYEKL. V lost 0 bases to trimming and J lost 9 bases, with 14 bases between them. The CDR3 extends over 14 amino acids. The material sequenced was PBMCs. This clonotype originated in a woman in her twenties or thirties in good health and CMV-seropositive. V usage is TRBV4-1 and J usage is TRBJ2-5; no reliable D call. DNA of the CDR3: TGCGCCAGCAGCCAAGACTATCCCCTTCAGGCCCAGTACTTC. This translates into CASSQDYPLQAQYF.